Here is one TCR beta chain with its context. This record comes from a study of blood T cell repertoires in COVID-19. Turning to the study itself: Acute and convalescent COVID-19 specimens originated in the United States, Italy and Spain. Nucleic acid was either cDNA or gDNA, and it came from T cells, B-cell-depleted T cells, or PBMCs.

Seattle enrolled patients during active infection and tracked them longitudinally. Source study methods: Amplified reference gene primers provided the basis for estimating nucleated cell counts. Generated by immunoSEQ multiplex PCR, the TCRdb table keeps only in-frame clones and is missing some. The V and J calls and clone size were taken over from that table, and D and trimming were inferred from the DNA. In the table there are 150,000 to 200,000 clones, about four fifths of which are singletons. This CDR3 is built from 14 residues. Between the trimmed V and J ends, which lost 0 bases and 0 bases, there was a span of 5 bases. In germline, CDR1 is SGDLS, CDR2 YYNGEE.

This TCR was recovered from a woman aged 40-49 years with COVID-19, enrolled during active disease. This rearrangement joins TRBV9 to TRBJ2-3; D not resolved. The sequenced sample was peripheral blood. CDR3 amino acids: CASSVDGSTDTQYF. CDR3 in DNA: TGTGCCAGCAGCGTAGACGGGAGCACAGATACGCAGTATTTT.